Following are 28 T cell receptor beta chains from one sample sequenced in a study of T cells after yellow fever vaccination. TCRdb called the 5' RACE reads again in MiXCR, with one record for every CDR3 protein. The sample has more than 300,000 distinct CDR3 sequences, approximately 4% seen once. This sample comprised PBMCs, obtained 15 days after the yellow fever booster vaccination. These receptors originate from a man between 18 and 35 years old who received the YFV17D yellow fever vaccine.

The table lists this clonotype with many counts. This chain joins TRBV4-2 and TRBJ2-5, with D possibly matching TRBD2 (6 bases). Germline V lookup: CDR1 LGHNA, CDR2 YNFKEQ. Trimming shortened V by 0 bases and J by 5 bases, and 13 bases separated the two germline ends. There are 15 residues in the CDR3. CDR3 coding DNA: TGTGCCAGCAGCCAAGACAGGGTTGGAGGGGAGACCCAGTACTTC. Protein sequence: CASSQDRVGGETQYF.

This clonotype was seen a handful of times. The chain carries TRBV30 and TRBJ2-1; 12 positions match TRBD2. From germline, CDR1 is GTSNPN and CDR2 SVGIG (reference sequence). With V trimmed by 3 bases and J by 5 bases, 5 bases remained unmatched. The CDR3 has 15 amino acids. The CDR3 coding sequence is TGTGCCTGGAGGCCGCTAGCGGGGGGGCACAATGAGCAGTTCTTC. Its translation: CAWRPLAGGHNEQFF. The entire variable domain, with the rest obtained from reference TRBV30 and TRBJ2-1, is as follows: SQTIHQWPATLVQPVGSPLSLECTVEGTSNPNLYWYRQAAGRGLQLLFYSVGIGQISSEVPQNLSASRPQDRQFILSSKKLLLSDSGFYLCAWRPLAGGHNEQFFGPGTRLTVL.

This clonotype appeared many times. The chain links TRBV7-6 to TRBJ2-1; unclear D gene. With 1 base removed from V and 4 bases from J, the gap between germline ends came to 14 bases. The CDR3 has 16 amino acids. Per germline, CDR1 SGHVS and CDR2 FNYEAQ. DNA for the CDR3: TGTGCCAGCAGCTTAGAGACATTCAACCGATACAATGAGCAGTTCTTC. It yields the protein CASSLETFNRYNEQFF.

The V and J genes are TRBV9 and TRBJ2-2, with D possibly called TRBD1 or TRBD2 (6 bases each). Trimming cost V 3 bases and J 3 bases, with 24 bases left between them. The CDR3 covers 19 residues. The germline CDR1 and CDR2 sequences are SGDLS and YYNGEE. CDR3 protein: CASSGAPRWWGADTGELFF. The CDR3 bases are TGTGCCAGCAGCGGAGCCCCCCGATGGTGGGGGGCCGACACCGGGGAGCTGTTTTTT. The full variable domain, with the rest looked up from reference TRBV9 and TRBJ2-2, is DSGVTQTPKHLITATGQRVTLRCSPRSGDLSVYWYQQSLDQGLQFLIQYYNGEERAKGNILERFSAQQFPDLHSELNLSSLELGDSALYFCASSGAPRWWGADTGELFFGEGSRLTVL.

This clonotype occurred a few times. The V gene is TRBV12-3 or TRBV12-4, the J gene TRBJ2-1; the D gene is possibly TRBD1 (6 bases). V lost 4 bases and J 9 bases, leaving 13 bases between the germline ends. CDR3 size: 13 residues. The chain's CDR3 is CASSWGQGREQFF. The DNA of the CDR3 is TGTGCCAGCAGTTGGGGCCAGGGGCGTGAGCAGTTCTTC.

This clonotype occurred many times. This sequence joins TRBV11-2 and TRBJ2-1; TRBD2 agrees at 7 bases. The CDR3 covers 14 residues. The trim removed 5 bases at V and 7 bases at J, leaving 8 bases unmatched. From germline, CDR1 is SGHAT and CDR2 FQNNGV. CDR3: CASSMTSIRNEQFF. DNA for the CDR3: TGTGCCAGCAGCATGACTAGCATTCGGAATGAGCAGTTCTTC.

The rearrangement uses TRBV18 and TRBJ1-1; TRBD1 agrees at 8 bases. The CDR3 spans 14 residues. V was clipped by 7 bases and J by 1 base; unmatched bases: 5. The germline gives CDR1 KGHSH, CDR2 LQKENI. The CDR3 bases are TGTGCCAGCTGTATTACAGGGGGGAACACTGAAGCTTTCTTT. As protein: CASCITGGNTEAFF. The entire variable domain, with the rest obtained from reference TRBV18 and TRBJ1-1, is as follows: NAGVMQNPRHLVRRRGQEARLRCSPMKGHSHVYWYRQLPEEGLKFMVYLQKENIIDESGMPKERFSAEFPKEGPSILRIQQVVRGDSAAYFCASCITGGNTEAFFGQGTRLTVV.

This clonotype was seen many times. The rearrangement uses TRBV4-1 and TRBJ1-5; 7 nucleotides match TRBD1. Germline loops: CDR1 MGHRA, CDR2 YSYEKL. This CDR3 has 15 amino acids. The ends lost 1 base at V and 2 bases at J; junction bases unmatched: 2. CDR3 DNA: TGCGCCAGCAGCCAAGTTGACAGGGGCAATCAGCCCCAGCATTTT. This gives the protein CASSQVDRGNQPQHF.

This clonotype was recorded a few times. The genes are TRBV12-3 or TRBV12-4 and TRBJ2-3, with D possibly TRBD2 on 7 matching bases. There are 18 residues in the CDR3. Trimming left V 1 base short and J 5 bases short, with 22 bases between. This chain's CDR3 is CASSLGPPGGGEVDTQYF. The CDR3 DNA reads TGTGCCAGCAGTTTAGGGCCCCCGGGGGGCGGAGAAGTAGATACGCAGTATTTT.

This clonotype was seen repeatedly, ten times or more. The chain is built from TRBV2 and TRBJ2-1; 10 bases align to TRBD2. In germline, CDR1 is SNHLY, CDR2 FYNNEI. The trim removed 0 bases at V and 12 bases at J, leaving 5 bases unmatched. This CDR3 spans 14 amino acids. CDR3: CASSEALSGGPQFF. The CDR3 region has the DNA TGTGCCAGCAGTGAAGCGCTTAGCGGGGGGCCGCAGTTCTTC. The whole variable domain, remainder taken from reference TRBV2 and TRBJ2-1, is EPEVTQTPSHQVTQMGQEVILRCVPISNHLYFYWYRQILGQKVEFLVSFYNNEISEKSEIFDDQFSVERPDGSNFTLKIRSTKLEDSAMYFCASSEALSGGPQFFGPGTRLTVL.

Only a few counts were recorded for this clonotype. The J gene is TRBJ1-1, the V gene TRBV7-2; no firm D call. The CDR3 has 14 residues. V was clipped by 1 base and J by 1 base, with 7 bases between them. Germline V CDR1 and CDR2: SGHTA, FQGNSA. The CDR3 loop is CASSLVFENTEAFF. DNA of the CDR3: TGTGCCAGCAGCTTAGTATTCGAGAACACTGAAGCTTTCTTT.

This clonotype was picked up many times. This rearrangement joins TRBV4-1 to TRBJ2-1; maybe TRBD2 (6 bases). CDR3 length equals 17 residues. V was pared by 6 bases and J by 0 bases, with 18 bases between. Germline assignment: CDR1 MGHRA and CDR2 YSYEKL. The CDR3 loop reads CASRVVWDSISYNEQFF. CDR3 DNA: TGCGCCAGCAGAGTAGTTTGGGACTCGATCTCCTACAATGAGCAGTTCTTC.

This clonotype was recorded at least ten times. V usage is TRBV27 and J usage is TRBJ1-4; D gene ambiguous. There are 16 residues in the CDR3. Trimming shortened V by 5 bases and J by 10 bases, and 23 bases separated the two germline ends. The germline CDR1 and CDR2 sequences are MNHEY and SMNVEV (reference sequence). The CDR3 region is CASSPPAGSGVGKLFF. In nucleotides, the CDR3 is TGTGCCAGCAGTCCACCTGCCGGGAGCGGGGTCGGAAAACTGTTTTTT.

This clonotype has more than one count but fewer than ten. V is TRBV11-2 and J is TRBJ1-2; D is ambiguous. Trimming pared 3 bases from V and 4 bases from J, leaving 6 bases between. CDR1 is SGHAT, CDR2 FQNNGV, per germline. The CDR3 spans 12 residues. Here the CDR3 DNA reads TGTGCCAGCAGCTTCTATCTCTATGGCTACACCTTC. It translates to CASSFYLYGYTF.

This clonotype was observed a handful of times. V and J are TRBV5-1 and TRBJ1-1; weak D call: TRBD1 (6 bases). In germline, CDR1 is SGHRS, CDR2 YFSETQ. Trimming cost V 4 bases and J 1 base, with 20 bases left between them. The CDR3 extends over 17 amino acids. The CDR3 DNA is TGCGCCAGCAGCACCAGGGGTCAGGGCTACTCGAACACTGAAGCTTTCTTT. It specifies CASSTRGQGYSNTEAFF.

This clonotype has a handful of counts. The chain joins TRBV12-3 or TRBV12-4 to TRBJ1-3; D perhaps matches TRBD1 (5 bases). The CDR3 has 15 residues. Trimming stripped 7 bases from V and 5 bases from J, with 18 bases between. CDR3 sequence (DNA): TGTGCCAGCACCCCTATCGGGCAGGGAAGAAACACCATATATTTT. It yields the protein CASTPIGQGRNTIYF.

This clonotype has more than one count but fewer than ten. This chain connects TRBV5-5 to TRBJ2-5, with D perhaps assigned TRBD1 or TRBD2 (5 bases each). Per germline, CDR1 SGHKS and CDR2 YYEKEE (reference sequence). The V and J ends lost 5 bases and 3 bases respectively, with 17 bases between them. This CDR3 has 15 residues. CDR3 amino acids: CASRRDPGHKETQYF. The CDR3 region has the DNA TGTGCCAGCAGACGGGACCCGGGGCATAAAGAGACCCAGTACTTC.

This clonotype was recorded at least ten times. The genes are TRBV6-6 and TRBJ2-5; 12 bases fit TRBD2. In germline, CDR1 is MNHNY, CDR2 SVGAGI (reference sequence). The J segment lost 3 bases and the V segment lost 6 bases, leaving 8 bases of the junction unmatched. The CDR3 is 16 residues long. CDR3 in amino acids: CASRAFTSGGKETQYF. Here the CDR3 DNA reads TGTGCCAGCAGGGCATTCACTAGCGGGGGGAAAGAGACCCAGTACTTC.

This clonotype showed up many times. The chain has TRBV28 and TRBJ2-7; no clear D. Trimming left V 6 bases short and J 4 bases short, with 10 bases between. The CDR3 loop spans 12 amino acids. CDR1 and CDR2 (germline): MDHEN, SYDVKM. This chain's CDR3 is CASSIGPYEQYV. CDR3 coding DNA: TGTGCCAGCAGCATCGGACCTTACGAGCAGTACGTC.

This clonotype was detected only a few times. The V and J genes are TRBV7-9 and TRBJ1-1; TRBD1 agrees at 7 bases. Unmatched junction bases numbered 6, after V lost 3 bases and J lost 8 bases. Germline V gene sequence: CDR1 SEHNR, CDR2 FQNEAQ (reference sequence). The CDR3 runs 13 residues. The CDR3 loop reads CASSFTEGAEAFF. The CDR3, as DNA: TGTGCCAGCAGCTTTACCGAGGGGGCGGAAGCTTTCTTT. Full variable domain (remainder filled in from reference TRBV7-9 and TRBJ1-1): DTGVSQNPRHKITKRGQNVTFRCDPISEHNRLYWYRQTLGQGPEFLTYFQNEAQLEKSRLLSDRFSAERPKGSFSTLEIQRTEQGDSAMYLCASSFTEGAEAFFGQGTRLTVV.

The chain couples TRBV4-2 to TRBJ2-2; 10 nucleotides align to TRBD2. The CDR3 covers 16 residues. In germline, CDR1 is LGHNA, CDR2 YNFKEQ. V lost 4 bases and J lost 4; bases outside the gene matches: 6. Written as DNA, the CDR3 is TGTGCCAGCAGCCCCCGGACTAGCGGCCTCACCGGGGAGCTGTTTTTT. It encodes CASSPRTSGLTGELFF.

In its sample, this clonotype was seen many times. The chain employs TRBV7-9 and TRBJ2-2, with 7 bases lining up with TRBD1. The CDR3 loop spans 15 amino acids. Germline V gene lookup returns CDR1 SEHNR and CDR2 FQNEAQ (reference sequence). With 8 bases clipped from V and 1 base from J, the junction kept 7 bases outside the gene matches. CDR3 nucleotides: TGTGCCAGCGGTCCTCAGGGGGTGAACACCGGGGAGCTGTTTTTT. Translation gives CASGPQGVNTGELFF.

This clonotype was recorded at least ten times. The V and J genes are TRBV7-6 and TRBJ2-7; D unclear. The ends were cut back, 1 base at V and 4 bases at J, with 14 bases in the middle. The CDR3 is 15 residues long. Germline V lookup: CDR1 SGHVS, CDR2 FNYEAQ. CDR3 sequence (DNA): TGTGCCAGCAGCTTAGGTAGTGGTGGTCTGTACGAGCAGTACTTC. It yields the protein CASSLGSGGLYEQYF.

Ten or more counts support this clonotype. The chain links TRBV7-3 to TRBJ2-3; possibly TRBD1 or TRBD2 for D (6 bases each). This CDR3 has 17 amino acids. With 1 base removed from V and 2 bases from J, the gap between germline ends came to 16 bases. Germline CDR1 and CDR2: SGHTA and FQGTGA. The CDR3, as DNA: TGTGCCAGCAGCTTAAGTACGGGGGCCATTGTCACAGATACGCAGTATTTT. This translates into CASSLSTGAIVTDTQYF.

The chain uses TRBV20-1 and TRBJ2-3; D perhaps matches TRBD1 (5 bases). Between the trimmed V and J ends, which lost 3 bases and 2 bases, there was a span of 18 bases. Per germline, CDR1 DFQATT and CDR2 SNEGSKA (reference sequence). This CDR3 has 16 amino acids. The CDR3 is CSASSGAPTNTDTQYF. The CDR3 bases are TGCAGTGCTAGTAGTGGGGCCCCCACAAACACAGATACGCAGTATTTT.

This sequence joins TRBV20-1 and TRBJ2-3; 11 nucleotides match TRBD2. Germline V gene data show CDR1 as DFQATT and CDR2 as SNEGSKA (reference sequence). With 6 bases clipped from V and 2 bases from J, the junction kept 4 bases outside the gene matches. The CDR3 has 14 residues. In DNA, the CDR3 is TGCAGTGCAGGACTAGCGGGCTTCACAGATACGCAGTATTTT. It specifies CSAGLAGFTDTQYF.

The genes are TRBV6-1 and TRBJ1-2, with 8 nucleotides matching TRBD1. V was clipped by 6 bases and J by 2 bases; unmatched bases: 11. The CDR3 is 16 residues long. From germline, CDR1 is MNHNS and CDR2 SASEGT. The CDR3 sequence is CASSATGDRTNYGYTF. CDR3 sequence (DNA): TGTGCCAGCAGCGCAACGGGGGACAGGACCAACTATGGCTACACCTTC.

This clonotype was recorded at least ten times. The chain has TRBV20-1 and TRBJ2-1; 11 nucleotides match TRBD2. The CDR3 consists of 15 residues. V gave up 2 bases and J gave up 4 bases; unmatched junction bases: 4. The V gene's germline CDR1 is DFQATT and CDR2 SNEGSKA (reference sequence). This CDR3 reads CSARLGTSGYNEQFF. CDR3 coding DNA: TGCAGTGCTAGATTGGGGACTAGCGGTTACAATGAGCAGTTCTTC.